The next 22 T cell receptor beta chains were all read from a single sample in a study of OX40 agonist ivuxolimab in advanced cancers. Sequencing was performed with immunoSEQ multiplex PCR; in TCRdb, only in-frame clones are kept and a portion is missing. The sample shows roughly 100,000 clones, around 90% of them seen only once. The input for sequencing was CD4+ or CD8+ T cells sorted from blood, taken in a trial of the OX40 agonist ivuxolimab. The receptors here all came from an adult with an advanced solid tumor such as melanoma, head and neck, liver or kidney cancer.

V is TRBV10-3 and J is TRBJ2-5; 8 bases are a match to TRBD2. V lost 7 bases, J lost 3 bases, and 7 bases stayed unmatched. CDR1 is ENHRY, CDR2 SYGVKD, per germline. This CDR3 is 14 amino acids long. The CDR3 DNA reads TGTGCCATCACTGGCGGGGGGTTGGAAGAGACCCAGTACTTC. Amino acid sequence: CAITGGGLEETQYF.

V usage is TRBV28 and J usage is TRBJ1-2; D perhaps matches TRBD1 (5 bases). The germline V gene has CDR1 MDHEN and CDR2 SYDVKM. The CDR3 has 17 amino acids. V was pared by 1 base and J by 2 bases, with 17 bases between. DNA of the CDR3: TGTGCCAGCAGTTTATACCTCGACAGAACTGGCAACTATGGCTACACCTTC. Protein product: CASSLYLDRTGNYGYTF.

V is TRBV19 and J is TRBJ2-4, with 7 bases aligning to TRBD2. This CDR3 region has 14 residues. Trimming removed 4 bases from V and 8 bases from J; junction bases left unmatched: 8. Germline V gives CDR1 LNHDA, CDR2 SQIVND (reference sequence). CDR3 nucleotides: TGTGCCAGTAGTACTCCTCGGGGGGAGGACATTCAGTACTTC. Its translation is CASSTPRGEDIQYF.

This chain uses TRBV27 with TRBJ1-4; unclear D gene. V was clipped by 4 bases and J by 2 bases, with 20 bases between them. From germline, CDR1 is MNHEY and CDR2 SMNVEV (reference sequence). The CDR3 runs 18 residues. The CDR3 region has the DNA TGTGCCAGCAGTTGGGCCATACCTTTTTCGAGGACTAATGAAAAACTGTTTTTT. Protein sequence: CASSWAIPFSRTNEKLFF.

This sequence joins TRBV4-1 and TRBJ1-5; D remains unclear. The CDR3 is made up of 16 amino acids. Germline CDR1 is MGHRA and CDR2 is YSYEKL. V gave up 0 bases and J gave up 0 bases, with 9 bases separating them. DNA of the CDR3: TGCGCCAGCAGCCAAGAGATGGGGTATAGCAATCAGCCCCAGCATTTT. Translating it yields CASSQEMGYSNQPQHF.

The V call is TRBV5-6, the J call TRBJ1-2; a possible D gene is TRBD1 (5 bases). This CDR3 has 14 amino acids. Per germline, CDR1 SGHDT and CDR2 YYEEEE. V gave up 2 bases and J gave up 2 bases, with 10 bases separating them. CDR3 nucleotide sequence: TGTGCCAGCAGCTTTGGGACCGGGAACTATGGCTACACCTTC. Protein: CASSFGTGNYGYTF.

This rearrangement joins TRBV4-3 to TRBJ2-5; 10 bases agree with TRBD2. CDR1 is LGHNA, CDR2 YSLEER, per germline. This CDR3 has 17 residues. The trim removed 0 bases at V and 4 bases at J, leaving 8 bases unmatched. The DNA for the CDR3 is TGCGCCAGCAGCCAAGATGTCAGCGGGGGGGCCGGAGAGACCCAGTACTTC. This encodes CASSQDVSGGAGETQYF.

V gene TRBV9 combines with J gene TRBJ2-5; 8 bases are a match to TRBD2. Germline V CDR1 and CDR2: SGDLS, YYNGEE. J lost 2 bases, V lost 4 bases, and 10 bases had no gene match. This CDR3 spans 16 amino acids. Here the CDR3 reads CASSQKPGLGQETQYF. Here the CDR3 DNA reads TGTGCCAGCAGCCAAAAACCGGGACTAGGACAAGAGACCCAGTACTTC.

The chain combines TRBV5-5 with TRBJ2-2; TRBD2 matches 12 bases. Trimming at V came to 2 bases and at J to 7 bases, leaving 3 bases not matched to a gene. Germline-derived CDR1 and CDR2 are SGHKS and YYEKEE (reference sequence). CDR3 size: 15 residues. The CDR3: CASSFWTSGNGELFF. For the CDR3, the DNA is TGTGCCAGCAGCTTCTGGACTAGCGGGAACGGGGAGCTGTTTTTT.

This chain uses TRBV6-1 with TRBJ2-1; 8 positions match TRBD2. The trim removed 4 bases at V and 3 bases at J, leaving 8 bases unmatched. The CDR3 is 16 amino acids. Germline V lookup: CDR1 MNHNS, CDR2 SASEGT. CDR3 protein: CASSGLAGYIYNEQFF. CDR3 bases: TGTGCCAGCAGTGGGCTAGCGGGCTACATCTACAATGAGCAGTTCTTC.

The V gene is TRBV19, the J gene TRBJ1-5, with 8 bases identical to TRBD1. The V and J ends lost 3 bases and 7 bases, in that order; junction bases with no gene match: 2. Germline CDR1 is LNHDA and CDR2 is SQIVND (reference sequence). The CDR3 has 13 residues. CDR3 residues: CASSIGTGQPQHF. Here the CDR3 DNA reads TGTGCCAGTAGTATTGGGACAGGCCAGCCCCAGCATTTT.

This rearrangement joins TRBV10-3 to TRBJ2-5; D remains ambiguous. The V end lost 3 bases, the J end lost 2 bases, and 10 bases lay between the germline ends. Per the germline V gene, CDR1 is ENHRY and CDR2 is SYGVKD. This CDR3 spans 14 amino acids. CDR3 DNA: TGTGCCATCAGTGAACAAGGAGATCAAGAGACCCAGTACTTC. This gives the protein CAISEQGDQETQYF.

In its sample, this clone ranks as medium-sized. This rearrangement joins TRBV5-6 to TRBJ2-7; D possibly corresponds to TRBD2 (5 bases). Per germline, CDR1 SGHDT and CDR2 YYEEEE. The V gene lost 0 bases and the J gene lost 7 bases, with 11 bases spanning the gap. The CDR3 covers 13 residues. CDR3 loop: CASSLASQREQYF. The CDR3 DNA reads TGTGCCAGCAGCTTGGCTAGCCAACGGGAGCAGTACTTC.

The chain combines TRBV9 with TRBJ2-1, with D perhaps given as TRBD1 or TRBD2 (5 bases each). This CDR3 region has 12 residues. The V and J ends lost 4 bases and 5 bases respectively, with 7 bases between them. Germline lookup yields CDR1 SGDLS and CDR2 YYNGEE. As DNA, the CDR3 is TGTGCCAGCAGCCCGGGACACAATGAGCAGTTCTTC. Its translation is CASSPGHNEQFF.

This clone appeared a single time. The chain links TRBV13 to TRBJ1-2; perhaps TRBD1 as D (5 bases). V lost 4 bases and J 2 bases, leaving 11 bases between the germline ends. From germline, CDR1 is PRHDT and CDR2 FYEKMQ (reference sequence). The CDR3 consists of 14 residues. Written as DNA, the CDR3 is TGTGCCAGCAGCTATATGGGACGGAACTATGGCTACACCTTC. Its translation: CASSYMGRNYGYTF.

The J gene is TRBJ2-7, the V gene TRBV6-5; 9 bases are a match to TRBD2. V gave up 8 bases and J gave up 3 bases; unmatched junction bases: 11. The CDR3 covers 15 residues. Germline CDR1 is MNHEY and CDR2 is SVGAGI. CDR3 sequence reads: CASGSLAGLLYEQYF. CDR3 in DNA: TGTGCCAGCGGGTCACTAGCGGGCCTACTCTACGAGCAGTACTTC.

V is TRBV27 and J is TRBJ2-1; the D is unclear. Germline CDR1 MNHEY, CDR2 SMNVEV (reference sequence). Trimming took off 8 bases at V and 4 bases at J, with 18 bases between the two ends. The CDR3 runs 15 residues. In DNA form, the CDR3 reads TGTGCCAGCCGAGATGGTGGTCTTCTTTACAATGAGCAGTTCTTC. Its protein is CASRDGGLLYNEQFF.

This chain connects TRBV29-1 to TRBJ2-3, with 8 positions matching TRBD2. CDR1 is SQVTM and CDR2 is ANQGSEA in the germline V gene. V lost 1 base to trimming and J lost 8 bases; unmatched junction nucleotides: 11. The CDR3 consists of 15 residues. This CDR3 is CSVEVLGGGPLTQYF. The CDR3 DNA sequence: TGCAGCGTTGAAGTTTTGGGCGGGGGGCCCCTTACGCAGTATTTT.

This chain connects TRBV4-1 to TRBJ2-7; TRBD1 matches 7 bases. The J segment lost 0 bases and the V segment lost 3 bases, leaving 8 bases of the junction unmatched. The CDR3 is made up of 16 amino acids. Germline CDR1 MGHRA, CDR2 YSYEKL. The CDR3 is CASSHPGTEYSYEQYF. The CDR3 region has the DNA TGCGCCAGCAGCCACCCCGGGACAGAGTACTCCTACGAGCAGTACTTC.

In its sample, this clone was seen a few times. V usage is TRBV9 and J usage is TRBJ1-5; D is uncertain. Germline V gene lookup returns CDR1 SGDLS and CDR2 YYNGEE. V dropped 5 bases and J dropped 1 base, with 10 bases sitting between them. The CDR3 extends over 14 amino acids. This chain's CDR3 is CASRGDTSNQPQHF. The CDR3 DNA reads TGTGCCAGCAGAGGCGACACGAGCAATCAGCCCCAGCATTTT.

CDR3 DNA sequence: TGTGCCAGCAGCTTGTCGCCAGTGAACACTGAAGCTTTCTTT. Translating it yields CASSLSPVNTEAFF. The chain recombines TRBV5-6 with TRBJ1-1; D not resolved. Trimming took 1 base from V and 0 from J, leaving 7 bases between them. Germline CDR1 reads SGHDT; CDR2 reads YYEEEE. This CDR3 region has 14 residues.

V and J are TRBV5-1 and TRBJ1-2, with D possibly being TRBD1 (5 bases). The CDR3 is made up of 14 amino acids. V dropped 0 bases and J dropped 3 bases, with 9 bases sitting between them. Germline CDR1 SGHRS, CDR2 YFSETQ. CDR3 sequence reads: CASSLDQGDYGYTF. In DNA, the CDR3 is TGCGCCAGCAGCTTGGATCAGGGCGACTATGGCTACACCTTC.